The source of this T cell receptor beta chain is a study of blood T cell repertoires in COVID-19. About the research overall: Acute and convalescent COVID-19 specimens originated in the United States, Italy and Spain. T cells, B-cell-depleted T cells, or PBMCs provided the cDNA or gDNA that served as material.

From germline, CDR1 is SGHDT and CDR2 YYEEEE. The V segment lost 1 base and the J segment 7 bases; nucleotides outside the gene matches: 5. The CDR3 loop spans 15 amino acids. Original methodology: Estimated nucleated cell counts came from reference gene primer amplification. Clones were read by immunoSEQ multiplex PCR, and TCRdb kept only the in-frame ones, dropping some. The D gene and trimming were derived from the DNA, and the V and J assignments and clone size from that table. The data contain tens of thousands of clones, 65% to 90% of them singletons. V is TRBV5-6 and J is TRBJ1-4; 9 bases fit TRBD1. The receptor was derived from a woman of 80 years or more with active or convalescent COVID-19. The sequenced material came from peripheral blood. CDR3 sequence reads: CASSLYGTGFEKLFF. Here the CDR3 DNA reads TGTGCCAGCAGCTTGTACGGGACAGGGTTTGAAAAACTGTTTTTT. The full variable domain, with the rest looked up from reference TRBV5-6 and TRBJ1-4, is DAGVTQSPTHLIKTRGQQVTLRCSPKSGHDTVSWYQQALGQGPQFIFQYYEEEERQRGNFPDRFSGHQFPNYSSELNVNALLLGDSALYLCASSLYGTGFEKLFFGSGTQLSVL.